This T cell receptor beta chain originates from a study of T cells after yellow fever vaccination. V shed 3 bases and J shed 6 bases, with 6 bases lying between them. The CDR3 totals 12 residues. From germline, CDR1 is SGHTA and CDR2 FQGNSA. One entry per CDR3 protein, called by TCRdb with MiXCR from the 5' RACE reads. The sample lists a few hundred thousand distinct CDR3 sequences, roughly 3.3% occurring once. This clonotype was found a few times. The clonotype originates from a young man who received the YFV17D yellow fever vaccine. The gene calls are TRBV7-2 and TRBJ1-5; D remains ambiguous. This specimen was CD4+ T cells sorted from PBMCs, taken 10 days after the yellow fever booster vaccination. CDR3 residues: CASSFGVQPQHF. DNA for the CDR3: TGTGCCAGCAGCTTCGGGGTTCAGCCCCAGCATTTT.